This T cell receptor beta chain came from a study of blood T cell repertoires in COVID-19. At the level of the study: Sites in the United States, Italy and Spain provided acute and convalescent COVID-19 samples. The analysed material was cDNA or gDNA that came from T cells, B-cell-depleted T cells, or PBMCs.

As processed by the authors: For nucleated cells, counts were estimated from reference gene primer amplification. Sequenced by immunoSEQ multiplex PCR; TCRdb stores in-frame clones only, minus some. From that table come the V and J calls and clone size; the DNA was used to work out D and trimming. The sample shows some 350,000 clones, around nine tenths of them seen only once. For this clone: Within the sample, other DNA sequences also encode this same CDR3.

The germline V gene encodes CDR1 SGHRS and CDR2 YFSETQ. CDR3 length: 14 amino acids. V was clipped by 0 bases and J by 4 bases, with 8 bases between them. During active infection, Seattle patients enrolled and were then monitored through disease. V and J are TRBV5-1 and TRBJ1-5, with D hard to call. The sample consisted of peripheral blood. This clonotype originated in a woman aged 70-85 years with COVID-19, enrolled during active disease. The CDR3 bases are TGCGCCAGCAGCTTGGACAGCCCAAATCAGCCCCAGCATTTT. It codes for CASSLDSPNQPQHF. Full variable domain (rest looked up from reference TRBV5-1 and TRBJ1-5): KAGVTQTPRYLIKTRGQQVTLSCSPISGHRSVSWYQQTPGQGLQFLFEYFSETQRNKGNFPGRFSGRQFSNSRSEMNVSTLELGDSALYLCASSLDSPNQPQHFGDGTRLSIL.